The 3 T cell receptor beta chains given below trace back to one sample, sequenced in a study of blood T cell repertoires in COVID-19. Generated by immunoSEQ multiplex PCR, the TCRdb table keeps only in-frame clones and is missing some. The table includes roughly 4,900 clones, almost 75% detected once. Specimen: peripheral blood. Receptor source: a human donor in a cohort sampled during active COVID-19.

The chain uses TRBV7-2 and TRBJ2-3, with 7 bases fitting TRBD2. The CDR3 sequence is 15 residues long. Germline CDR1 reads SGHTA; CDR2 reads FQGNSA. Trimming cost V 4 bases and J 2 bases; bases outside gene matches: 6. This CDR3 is CASSSWTSATDTQYF. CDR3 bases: TGTGCCAGCAGCTCGTGGACTAGTGCCACAGATACGCAGTATTTT.

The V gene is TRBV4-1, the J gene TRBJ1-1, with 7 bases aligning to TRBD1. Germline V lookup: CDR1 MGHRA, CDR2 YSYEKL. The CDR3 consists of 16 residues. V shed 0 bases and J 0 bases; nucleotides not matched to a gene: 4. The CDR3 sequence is CASSQDGDSMNTEAFF. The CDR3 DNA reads TGCGCCAGCAGCCAAGATGGGGACAGCATGAACACTGAAGCTTTCTTT.

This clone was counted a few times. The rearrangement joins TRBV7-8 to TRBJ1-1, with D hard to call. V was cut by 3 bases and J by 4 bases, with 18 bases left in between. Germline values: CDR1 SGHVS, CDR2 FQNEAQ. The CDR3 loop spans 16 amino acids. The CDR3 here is CASSFASAQVPTEAFF. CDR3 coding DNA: TGTGCCAGCAGCTTTGCTTCAGCCCAGGTCCCCACTGAAGCTTTCTTT.